The TCR beta chain described here comes from a study of OX40 agonist ivuxolimab in advanced cancers. Study conclusions and caveats: Expanded clones were, on average, more numerous among CD8+ T cells than CD4+.

V was shortened by 5 bases and J by 5 bases, with 10 bases between the two germline ends. CDR3 length equals 14 residues. From germline, CDR1 is MNHEY and CDR2 SVGAGI. The protocol was immunoSEQ multiplex PCR, while the TCRdb copy is restricted to in-frame clones and leaves out a portion. This repertoire shows fewer than 100,000 clones, 89% found once; its top ten account for 0.19%. With regard to this clone: Its antigen is unidentified.

The J gene is TRBJ1-6, the V gene TRBV6-5; D is perhaps TRBD1 (6 bases). This TCR was sampled from an adult with an advanced solid tumor such as melanoma, head and neck, liver or kidney cancer. This specimen consisted of CD4+ or CD8+ T cells sorted from blood, obtained in a trial of the OX40 agonist ivuxolimab. CDR3 loop: CASSPHRDNSPLHF. The DNA of the CDR3 is TGTGCCAGCAGTCCTCACAGGGATAATTCACCCCTCCACTTT.